The clone carrying this T cell receptor (beta chain) was detected a few times. As yet, its antigen is unknown. Findings and caveats of the study: Tumor Treg TCRs overlapped most with tumor naive CD4+ cells. In terms of TCR gene usage, tumor memory CD4+ T cells clustered together with blood and lymph node memory CD4+ cells, as well as with lymph node naive CD4+ cells.

The CDR3 consists of 15 residues. The germline gives CDR1 ENHRY, CDR2 SYGVKD. The V end was cut by 7 bases, the J end by 0 bases, with 14 bases between. Full-length variable regions came from constant-region reverse primers plus semi-nested Nested Universal Primer A PCR. TCRdb passed the 5' RACE reads through MiXCR, listing each CDR3 protein once. Among roughly 55,000 distinct CDR3 sequences listed, approximately 25% were seen once. Purified naive CD4+ T cells were depleted of CD25+ Tregs. This TCR was recovered from a female donor with breast cancer. Sample: tumor-infiltrating naive CD4+ T cells sorted from the breast tumor. Subset given: naive CD4+ T cells, CD4+CD45RA+CD25-. The gene calls are TRBV10-3 and TRBJ2-3, with a tentative D call TRBD1 (6 bases). In nucleotides, the CDR3 is TGTGCCATCAAGCAGGGGTTGGGGAGCACAGATACGCAGTATTTT. Protein: CAIKQGLGSTDTQYF.